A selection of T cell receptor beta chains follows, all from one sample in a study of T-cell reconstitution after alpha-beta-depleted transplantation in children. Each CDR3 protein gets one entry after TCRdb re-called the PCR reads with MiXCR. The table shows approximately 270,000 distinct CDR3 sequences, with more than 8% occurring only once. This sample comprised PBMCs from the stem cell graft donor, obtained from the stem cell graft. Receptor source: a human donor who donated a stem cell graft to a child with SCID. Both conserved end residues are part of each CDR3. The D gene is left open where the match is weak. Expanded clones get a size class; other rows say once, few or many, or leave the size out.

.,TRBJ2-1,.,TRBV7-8,TGTGCCAGCAGCTCTGACTTCAGCTCCTACAATGAGCAGTTCTTC,CASSSDFSSYNEQFF
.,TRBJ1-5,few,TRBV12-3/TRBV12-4,TGTGCCAGCAGCCGGGACACCTTAAATCAGCCCCAGCATTTT,CASSRDTLNQPQHF
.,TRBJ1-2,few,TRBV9,TGTGCCAGCAGCGTAGAAGACAGGATACTACCTAACTATGGCTACACCTTC,CASSVEDRILPNYGYTF
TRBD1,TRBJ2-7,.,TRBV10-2,TGCGCCAGCAGTGCGGACAGGAACGAGCAGTACTTC,CASSADRNEQYF
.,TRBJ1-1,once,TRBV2,TGTGCCAGCAGGTCTCCTCAGGGGTATGCTGAAGCTTTCTTT,CASRSPQGYAEAFF
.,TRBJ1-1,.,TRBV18,TGTGCCAGCTCACCATCCTCTGGTCGGAACACTGAAGCTTTCTTT,CASSPSSGRNTEAFF
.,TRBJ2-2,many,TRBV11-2,TGTGCCAGCAGCTTAGATGGGAACACCGGGGAGCTGTTTTTT,CASSLDGNTGELFF
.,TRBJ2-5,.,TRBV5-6,TGTGCCAGCAGCTTATCCCTGGAGACCCAGTACTTC,CASSLSLETQYF
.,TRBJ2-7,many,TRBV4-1,TGCGCCAGCAGCCAAGTCAAGGGCCTGAGGTACGAGCAGTACTTC,CASSQVKGLRYEQYF
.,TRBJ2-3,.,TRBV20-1,TGCAGTGCTAGAGGGACTGGCACAGATACGCAGTATTTT,CSARGTGTDTQYF
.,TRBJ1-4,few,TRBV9,TGTGCCAGCAGCGTAGATGGTAATGAAAAACTGTTTTTT,CASSVDGNEKLFF
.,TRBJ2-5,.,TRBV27,TGTGCCAGCAGCCGGGTTAGTGGCAAAGAGACCCAGTACTTC,CASSRVSGKETQYF
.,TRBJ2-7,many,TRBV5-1,TGCGCCAGCAGGTCTCGGACAGATTCCTACGAGCAGTACTTC,CASRSRTDSYEQYF
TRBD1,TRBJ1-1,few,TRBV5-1,TGCGCCAGCAGCGCCGGACAGGGGGGGACTGAAGCTTTCTTT,CASSAGQGGTEAFF
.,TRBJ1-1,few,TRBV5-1,TGCGCCAGCAGCTTGGCGGCCAGAGAAAACACTGAAGCTTTCTTT,CASSLAARENTEAFF
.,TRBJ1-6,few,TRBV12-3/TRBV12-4,TGTGCCAGCAGTTTAGATCAGGGAAGTAATTCACCCCTCCACTTT,CASSLDQGSNSPLHF
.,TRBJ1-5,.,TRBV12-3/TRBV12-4,TGTGCCACCCGACACTCTCGGGATCAGCCCCAGCATTTT,CATRHSRDQPQHF
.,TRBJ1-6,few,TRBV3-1,TGTGCCAGCAGCCAAGAAACGGGGCGGAATAATTCACCCCTCCACTTT,CASSQETGRNNSPLHF
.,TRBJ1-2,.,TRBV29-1,TGCAGCGTTGAATCCACCTATGGCTACACCTTC,CSVESTYGYTF
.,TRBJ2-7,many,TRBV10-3,TGTGCCATCAGTGTCGGGGGCACAGCCTACGAGCAGTACTTC,CAISVGGTAYEQYF
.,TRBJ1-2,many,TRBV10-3,TGTGCCATCAGTGAGTGGGGTGGCTATGGCTACACCTTC,CAISEWGGYGYTF
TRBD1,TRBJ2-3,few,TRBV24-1,TGTGCCACCAGTACTACTCGAGGGGACAGTTACCTTAGCACAGATACGCAGTATTTT,CATSTTRGDSYLSTDTQYF
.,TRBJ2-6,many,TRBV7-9,TGTGCCAGCAGCTTATTAGGAGGATTTGGGGCCAACGTCCTGACTTTC,CASSLLGGFGANVLTF
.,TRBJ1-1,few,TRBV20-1,TGCAGTGCTACCCCGTTGGTGAACACTGAAGCTTTCTTT,CSATPLVNTEAFF
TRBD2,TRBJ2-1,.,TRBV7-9,TGTGCCAGCACTCCCGGGACTACAACTAACAATGAGCAGTTCTTC,CASTPGTTTNNEQFF
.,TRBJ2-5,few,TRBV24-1,TGTGCCACCAGTGCCCAAGAACAGGGTAGGGAGACCCAGTACTTC,CATSAQEQGRETQYF
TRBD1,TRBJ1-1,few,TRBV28,TGTGCCAGCAGTTTGGGCAGGGGGTTCGGTACTGAAGCTTTCTTT,CASSLGRGFGTEAFF